This T cell receptor beta chain originates from a study of blood T cell repertoires in COVID-19. Study-level information: Researchers got acute and convalescent COVID-19 samples from the United States, Italy and Spain. PBMCs, B-cell-depleted T cells, or T cells were the source of the cDNA or gDNA that made up the material.

Per the original data handling: It was from reference gene primer amplification that nucleated cell counts were estimated. TCRdb's copy holds only in-frame clones and misses some; the assay was immunoSEQ multiplex PCR. V, J and clone size reflect that table, while D and trimming were determined from the DNA. The data show 150,000 to 200,000 clones, under 80% seen once. The V and J ends lost 0 bases and 6 bases, in that order; junction bases with no gene match: 1. Germline V gene lookup returns CDR1 SGDLS and CDR2 YYNGEE. The CDR3 is made up of 14 amino acids. The receptor comes from a man in his sixties or seventies with acute or convalescent COVID-19. J is TRBJ2-1 and V is TRBV9; TRBD2 matches at 9 bases. The sequencing input was peripheral blood. The CDR3 DNA sequence: TGTGCCAGCAGCGTAGGGGGACTAGCCAATGAGCAGTTCTTC. This sequence encodes CASSVGGLANEQFF. Full variable domain (remainder filled in from reference TRBV9 and TRBJ2-1): DSGVTQTPKHLITATGQRVTLRCSPRSGDLSVYWYQQSLDQGLQFLIQYYNGEERAKGNILERFSAQQFPDLHSELNLSSLELGDSALYFCASSVGGLANEQFFGPGTRLTVL.